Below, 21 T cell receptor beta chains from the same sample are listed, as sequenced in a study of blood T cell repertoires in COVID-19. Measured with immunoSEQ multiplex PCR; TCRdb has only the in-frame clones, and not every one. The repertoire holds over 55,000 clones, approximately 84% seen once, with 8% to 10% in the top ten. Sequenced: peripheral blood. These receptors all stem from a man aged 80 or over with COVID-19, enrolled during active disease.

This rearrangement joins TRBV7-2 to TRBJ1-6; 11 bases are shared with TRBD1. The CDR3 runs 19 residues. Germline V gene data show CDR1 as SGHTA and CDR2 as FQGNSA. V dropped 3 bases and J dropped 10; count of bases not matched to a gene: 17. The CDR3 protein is CASSLGGQDRGLSRSPLHF. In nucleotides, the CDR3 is TGTGCCAGCAGCTTGGGGGGACAGGACAGGGGGCTATCGCGCTCACCCCTCCACTTT. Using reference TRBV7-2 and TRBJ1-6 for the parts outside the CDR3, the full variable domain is GAGVSQSPSNKVTEKGKDVELRCDPISGHTALYWYRQSLGQGLEFLIYFQGNSAPDKSGLPSDRFSAERTGGSVSTLTIQRTQQEDSAVYLCASSLGGQDRGLSRSPLHFGNGTRLTVT.

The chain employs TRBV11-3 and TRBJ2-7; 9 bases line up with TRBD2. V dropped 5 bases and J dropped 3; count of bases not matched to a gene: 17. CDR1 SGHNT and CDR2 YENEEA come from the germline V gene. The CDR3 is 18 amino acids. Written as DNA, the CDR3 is TGTGCCAGCAGCCTTAGGCCGGGCGGGAGGGGGGCCTGCTACGAGCAGTACGTC. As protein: CASSLRPGGRGACYEQYV.

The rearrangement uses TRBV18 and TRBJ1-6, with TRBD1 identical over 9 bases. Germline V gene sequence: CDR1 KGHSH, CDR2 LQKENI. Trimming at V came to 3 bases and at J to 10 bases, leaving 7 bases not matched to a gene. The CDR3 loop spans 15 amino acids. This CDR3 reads CASSPRQGERSPLHF. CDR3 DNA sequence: TGTGCCAGCTCACCTAGACAGGGGGAAAGATCACCCCTCCACTTT.

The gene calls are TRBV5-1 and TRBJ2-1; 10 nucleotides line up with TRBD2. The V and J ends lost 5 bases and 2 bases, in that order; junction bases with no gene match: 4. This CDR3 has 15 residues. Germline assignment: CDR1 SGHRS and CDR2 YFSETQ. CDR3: CASRTGTSAYNEQFF. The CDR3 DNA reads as TGCGCCAGCAGGACCGGGACTAGCGCCTACAATGAGCAGTTCTTC.

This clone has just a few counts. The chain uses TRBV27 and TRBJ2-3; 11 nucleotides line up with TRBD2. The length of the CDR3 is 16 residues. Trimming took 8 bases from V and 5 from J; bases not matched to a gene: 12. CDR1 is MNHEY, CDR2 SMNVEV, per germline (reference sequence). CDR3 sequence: CASGVAGGPDLDTQYF. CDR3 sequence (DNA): TGTGCCAGCGGGGTAGCGGGAGGGCCGGATCTAGATACGCAGTATTTT.

Written as DNA, the CDR3 is TGTGCCAGCAGGATCGGTCCGAGGCGCTGCGAGCAGTACGTC. Protein product: CASRIGPRRCEQYV. V and J are TRBV7-9 and TRBJ2-7; no reliable D call. The V end was cut by 6 bases, the J end by 6 bases, with 18 bases between. Germline V gives CDR1 SEHNR, CDR2 FQNEAQ (reference sequence). CDR3 length equals 14 residues.

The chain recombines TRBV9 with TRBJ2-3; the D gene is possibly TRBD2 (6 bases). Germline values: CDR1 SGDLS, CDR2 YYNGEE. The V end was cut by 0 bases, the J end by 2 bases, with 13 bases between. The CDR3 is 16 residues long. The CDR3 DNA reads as TGTGCCAGCAGCGTAGCACTAGCCCTCCTCACAGATACGCAGTATTTT. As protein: CASSVALALLTDTQYF.

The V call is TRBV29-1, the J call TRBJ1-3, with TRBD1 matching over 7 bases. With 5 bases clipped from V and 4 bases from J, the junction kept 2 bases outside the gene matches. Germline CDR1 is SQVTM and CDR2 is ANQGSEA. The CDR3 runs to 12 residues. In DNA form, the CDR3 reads TGCAGCGTTCCGGGACAGGGAAACACCATATATTTT. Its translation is CSVPGQGNTIYF.

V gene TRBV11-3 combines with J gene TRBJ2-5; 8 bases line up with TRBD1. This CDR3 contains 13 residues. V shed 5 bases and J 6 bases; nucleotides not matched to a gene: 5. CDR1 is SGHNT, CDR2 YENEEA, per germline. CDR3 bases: TGTGCCAGCAGCCCCGACAGGGGACAGACCCAGTACTTC. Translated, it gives CASSPDRGQTQYF.

The CDR3 sequence is CASSYKRDTPYEQYV. CDR3 nucleotides: TGTGCCAGCAGTTACAAGCGGGACACCCCCTACGAGCAGTACGTC. The chain couples TRBV6-6 to TRBJ2-7, with D perhaps matching TRBD2 (7 bases). Germline CDR1 MNHNY, CDR2 SVGAGI (reference sequence). This CDR3 has 15 amino acids. V lost 2 bases, J lost 2 bases, and 13 bases lay in between.

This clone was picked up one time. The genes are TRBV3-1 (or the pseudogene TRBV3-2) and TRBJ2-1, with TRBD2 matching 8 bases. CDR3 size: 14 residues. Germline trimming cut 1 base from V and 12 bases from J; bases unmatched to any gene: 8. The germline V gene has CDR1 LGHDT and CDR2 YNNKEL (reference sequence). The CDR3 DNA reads TGTGCCAGCAGCCAAGTGGGTAGCGGGAAAGGGCAGTTCTTC. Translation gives CASSQVGSGKGQFF.

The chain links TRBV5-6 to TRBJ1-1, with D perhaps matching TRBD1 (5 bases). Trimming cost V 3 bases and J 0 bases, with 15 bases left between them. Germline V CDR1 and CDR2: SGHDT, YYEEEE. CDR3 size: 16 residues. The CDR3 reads CASSSSTDYMNTEAFF. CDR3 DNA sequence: TGTGCCAGCAGCTCGTCGACAGATTACATGAACACTGAAGCTTTCTTT.

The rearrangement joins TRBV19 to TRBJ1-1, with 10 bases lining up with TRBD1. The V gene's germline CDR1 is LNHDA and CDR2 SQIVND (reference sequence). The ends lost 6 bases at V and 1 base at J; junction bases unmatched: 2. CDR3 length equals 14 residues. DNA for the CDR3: TGTGCCAGTAGGACAGGGGGCCCGAACACTGAAGCTTTCTTT. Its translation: CASRTGGPNTEAFF. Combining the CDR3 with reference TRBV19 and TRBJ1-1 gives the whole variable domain DGGITQSPKYLFRKEGQNVTLSCEQNLNHDAMYWYRQDPGQGLRLIYYSQIVNDFQKGDIAEGYSVSREKKESFPLTVTSAQKNPTAFYLCASRTGGPNTEAFFGQGTRLTVV.

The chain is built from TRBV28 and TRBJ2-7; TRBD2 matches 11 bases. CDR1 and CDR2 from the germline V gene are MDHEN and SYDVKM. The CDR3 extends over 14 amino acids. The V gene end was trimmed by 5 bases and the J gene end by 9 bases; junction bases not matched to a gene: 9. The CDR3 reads CASSMPISGGAQYF. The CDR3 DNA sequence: TGTGCCAGCAGTATGCCGATTAGCGGGGGGGCGCAGTACTTC.

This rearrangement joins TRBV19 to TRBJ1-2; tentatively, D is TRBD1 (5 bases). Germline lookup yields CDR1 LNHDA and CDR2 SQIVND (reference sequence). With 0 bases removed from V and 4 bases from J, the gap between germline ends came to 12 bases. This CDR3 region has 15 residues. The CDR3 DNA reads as TGTGCCAGTAGTATAGAGGGCAGGGCAAGCTATGGCTACACCTTC. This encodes CASSIEGRASYGYTF.

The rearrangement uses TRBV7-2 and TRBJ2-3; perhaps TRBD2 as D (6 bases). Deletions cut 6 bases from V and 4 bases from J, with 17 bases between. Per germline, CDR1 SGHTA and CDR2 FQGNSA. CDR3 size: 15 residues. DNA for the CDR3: TGTGCCAGCAGTAGGGGCGGGAAGAGTGCAGATACGCAGTATTTT. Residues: CASSRGGKSADTQYF.

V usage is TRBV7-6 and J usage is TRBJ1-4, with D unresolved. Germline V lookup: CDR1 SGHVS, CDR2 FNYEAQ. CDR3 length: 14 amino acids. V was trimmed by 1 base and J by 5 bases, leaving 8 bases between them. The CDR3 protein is CASSLVSGNEKLFF. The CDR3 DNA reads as TGTGCCAGCAGCTTAGTGTCAGGAAATGAAAAACTGTTTTTT.

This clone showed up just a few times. The CDR3 sequence is CASSARQGAPLHF. CDR3 DNA: TGTGCCAGCAGCGCCAGACAGGGGGCGCCCCTCCACTTT. The chain uses TRBV7-3 and TRBJ1-6; 10 bases agree with TRBD1. After removal of 5 bases from V and 13 bases from J, the junction contained 5 bases not matched to a gene. The CDR3 runs to 13 residues. CDR1 is SGHTA, CDR2 FQGTGA, per germline.

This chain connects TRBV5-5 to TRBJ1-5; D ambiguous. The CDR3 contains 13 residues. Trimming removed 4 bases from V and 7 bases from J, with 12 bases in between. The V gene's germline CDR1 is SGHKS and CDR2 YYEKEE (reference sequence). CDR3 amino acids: CASSAGAQQPQHF. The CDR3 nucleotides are TGTGCCAGCAGCGCGGGCGCCCAACAGCCCCAGCATTTT. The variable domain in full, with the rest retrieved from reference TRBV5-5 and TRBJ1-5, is DAGVTQSPTHLIKTRGQQVTLRCSPISGHKSVSWYQQVLGQGPQFIFQYYEKEERGRGNFPDRFSARQFPNYSSELNVNALLLGDSALYLCASSAGAQQPQHFGDGTRLSIL.

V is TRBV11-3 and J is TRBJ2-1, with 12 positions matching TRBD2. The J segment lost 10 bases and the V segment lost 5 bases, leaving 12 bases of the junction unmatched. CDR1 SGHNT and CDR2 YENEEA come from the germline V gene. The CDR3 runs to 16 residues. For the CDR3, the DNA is TGTGCCAGCAGCATCACGGGACTAGCGGGCCTAGGGGAGCAGTTCTTC. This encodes CASSITGLAGLGEQFF. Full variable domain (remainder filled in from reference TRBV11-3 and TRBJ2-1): EAGVVQSPRYKIIEKKQPVAFWCNPISGHNTLYWYLQNLGQGPELLIRYENEEAVDDSQLPKDRFSAERLKGVDSTLKIQPAELGDSAVYLCASSITGLAGLGEQFFGPGTRLTVL.

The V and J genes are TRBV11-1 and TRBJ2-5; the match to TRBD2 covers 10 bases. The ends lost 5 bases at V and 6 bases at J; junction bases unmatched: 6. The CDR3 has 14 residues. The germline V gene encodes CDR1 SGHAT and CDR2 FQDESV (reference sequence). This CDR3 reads CASSPAGGLQTQYF. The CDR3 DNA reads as TGTGCCAGCAGCCCAGCGGGGGGGCTGCAGACCCAGTACTTC.